This T cell receptor beta chain appears in the sequencing data of a study of cytotoxic CD8 clonotypes in ibrutinib-treated CLL listed by TCRdb under 2021. Broadly, across the study: The cohort was composed of roughly ten relapsed/refractory and roughly 15 treatment-naive patients; IGHV unmutated status was identified in approximately 18 patients. An average of around 260,000 productive templates and 94,082 productive rearrangements was obtained per sample. Partial responses were observed in approximately 24 patients and complete responses in 2; after a median follow-up of roughly 62 months, remission was maintained in roughly 14 patients and progression was observed in approximately twelve. Patients were still on ibrutinib when every remission and progressive disease sample was collected. Samples at response were collected after a median of 12 months of treatment, with a range of about 6 to 40 months. Cryopreserved peripheral blood mononuclear cells were collected at three points: before therapy, at response, and at either sustained remission or disease progression. Longitudinal samples were obtainable from about 30% of the 86 participants in the trial.

On a MiSeq, deep resolution sequencing aimed for a depth between 1 in 1 million and 1 in 200,000 T cells, with each clonotype covered about 9.2x on average. The immunoSEQ hsTCRB Kit was used to generate the TCR beta libraries. The authors' analysis ran thus. ImmunoSEQ Data Assistant and ImmunoSEQ Analyzer were used for data analysis, and V, D and J genes were assigned according to IMGT definitions. Clonality, which ranges from 0 to 1, was calculated as one minus the normalized Shannon entropy of productive rearrangement frequencies. Public clonotype analysis was restricted to overrepresented clonotypes comprising at least 0.05% of each patient's repertoire. Some twelve repertoires from age-matched healthy donors, obtained from immuneACCESS, served as clonality controls. The table was pulled from immuneACCESS by TCRdb, which kept in-frame rearrangements only. Such tables lose some clones; where checked, under half of the loss comes from unresolved V genes, and the rest has no known cause. The V and J calls and clone size were taken over from that table, and D and trimming were inferred from the DNA. Present in this sample are more than 85,000 clones, around 73% of which were seen just once. About 29% of the sample goes to the ten largest clones.

General findings and caveats noted by the study authors: Public clonotypes were rare and either shrank or stayed stable during treatment, and the rise in clonality at ibrutinib response reflected expansion of private clonotypes. Baseline clonality was found to be higher than that of age-matched healthy donors and was strongly correlated with circulating CD8+ T-cell counts. Clonality rose at ibrutinib response, remained stable during sustained remission, and dropped back toward baseline at progression. Sustained-remission and progressing patients did not have matched sampling times, and lymph node repertoires were not examined.

Interpreted using the paper, the time point label stands for: about twelve months on ibrutinib. For TCR beta library preparation, 1.5 to 2 micrograms of genomic DNA were isolated from cryopreserved PBMCs. High-throughput TCR beta sequencing was performed on longitudinal blood samples from CLL patients receiving ibrutinib monotherapy. Patients were enrolled in a phase 2 open-label single-center ibrutinib monotherapy trial. As for this clone: What antigen it recognizes has not been identified. One base away there is no much larger clone; base qualities are not given.

The source is a human donor with chronic lymphocytic leukemia. Here the sequenced sample was PBMCs, taken after 12 months of ibrutinib treatment.

The sequenced DNA is TGCGCCAGCAGCTTGAGGGTTCAGGGCTACGAGCAGTACTTC. Its coded protein is CASSLRVQGYEQYF. The sequence joins TRBV5-1 to TRBJ2-7; TRBD1 is a weak D gene call, 5 bases matching. From the cysteine through the phenylalanine, the CDR3 covers 14 amino acids. Of all the DNA, just the CDR3 is kept, 42 bases in frame from base 1. In the germline V gene, CDR1 corresponds to SGHRS and CDR2 to YFSETQ. V is cut by 1 base and J by 3 bases, and the space between the germline ends is 11 bases.